These 3 T cell receptor beta chains were all obtained from the same sample, sequenced in a study of CD8 T cells in Susac syndrome (dated by TCRdb to the late 2010s). Preparation of the library involved the immunoSEQ multiplex PCR assay. RNA was extracted using the RNeasy kit, and roughly 0.45 to 1 microgram was reverse transcribed with random hexamers. Using fastp at Q25 and MiXCR, TCRdb reprocessed the public reads and kept productive beta chains. Every distinct CDR3 protein forms one entry, paired with its most common genes and DNA. The sample table contains roughly 130,000 distinct CDR3 sequences; only one count was recorded for around 94% of them. Together, the top ten hold 0.1% to 0.15% of the sample. Sequenced material: CD4+ T cells from PBMCs. Receptor source: a human donor with multiple sclerosis.

The chain joins TRBV20-1 to TRBJ2-5; D possibly corresponds to TRBD2 (6 bases). The germline V gene has CDR1 DFQATT and CDR2 SNEGSKA (reference sequence). The V end lost 5 bases, the J end lost 2 bases, and 15 bases lay between the germline ends. This CDR3 has 14 amino acids. Here the CDR3 reads CSAPAGGIQETQYF. CDR3 sequence (DNA): TGCAGTGCTCCGGCAGGCGGGATTCAAGAGACCCAGTACTTC.

The chain joins TRBV19 to TRBJ1-1; no definite D call. Germline lookup yields CDR1 LNHDA and CDR2 SQIVND (reference sequence). Trimming pared 0 bases from V and 8 bases from J, leaving 13 bases between. The CDR3 runs to 14 residues. CDR3 protein: CASSIDDRVEEAFF. The CDR3 DNA reads TGTGCCAGTAGTATAGACGACCGGGTCGAAGAAGCTTTCTTT. The full variable domain, its missing parts supplied by reference TRBV19 and TRBJ1-1, is DGGITQSPKYLFRKEGQNVTLSCEQNLNHDAMYWYRQDPGQGLRLIYYSQIVNDFQKGDIAEGYSVSREKKESFPLTVTSAQKNPTAFYLCASSIDDRVEEAFFGQGTRLTVV.

Written as DNA, the CDR3 is TGCAGTGCTAGTCCCAGGGGGCGAGAGACCCAGTACTTC. It encodes CSASPRGRETQYF. The rearrangement uses TRBV20-1 and TRBJ2-5, with 8 bases fitting TRBD1. V shed 3 bases, J shed 4 bases, and the junction held 4 bases outside the gene matches. The CDR3 runs 13 residues. The germline V gene encodes CDR1 DFQATT and CDR2 SNEGSKA (reference sequence).